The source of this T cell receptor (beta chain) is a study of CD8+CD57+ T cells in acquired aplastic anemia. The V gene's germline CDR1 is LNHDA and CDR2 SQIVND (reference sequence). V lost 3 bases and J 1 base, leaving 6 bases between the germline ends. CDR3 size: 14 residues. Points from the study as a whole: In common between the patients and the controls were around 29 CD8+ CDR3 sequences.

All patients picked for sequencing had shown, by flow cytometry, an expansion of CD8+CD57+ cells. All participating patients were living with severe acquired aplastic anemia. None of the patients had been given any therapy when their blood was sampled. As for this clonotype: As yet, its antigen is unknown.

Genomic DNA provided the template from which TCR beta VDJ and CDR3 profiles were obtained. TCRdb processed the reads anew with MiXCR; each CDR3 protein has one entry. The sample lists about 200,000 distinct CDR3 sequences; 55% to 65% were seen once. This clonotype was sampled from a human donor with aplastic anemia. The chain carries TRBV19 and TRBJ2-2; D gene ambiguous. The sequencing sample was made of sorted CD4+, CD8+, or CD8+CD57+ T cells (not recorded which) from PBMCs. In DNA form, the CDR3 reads TGTGCCAGTAGTATTTCGCAGAACACCGGGGAGCTGTTTTTT. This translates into CASSISQNTGELFF.